This T cell receptor beta chain is drawn from a study of cytomegalovirus exposure and HLA in healthy donors. This clone was observed once. Donors sampled were nominally healthy, though unrecorded immune exposures were likely. With 60 Vbeta and 13 Jbeta primers, the PCR was carried out. The repertoire was sequenced with immunoSEQ multiplex PCR; TCRdb's copy has only in-frame clones and lacks some. The sample shows approximately 250,000 clones, approximately 84% of them seen only once. This receptor was identified in a girl aged 2 to 10 in good health and CMV-seronegative. Source material: PBMCs.

CDR3 bases: TGTGCCAGCAGCCTTCCCTGGGAGGTGCAGTACTTC. Translating it yields CASSLPWEVQYF. The chain is built from TRBV11-2 and TRBJ2-7, with a possible D match to TRBD2 (6 bases). With 5 bases removed from V and 9 bases from J, the gap between germline ends came to 14 bases. Germline loops: CDR1 SGHAT, CDR2 FQNNGV. The CDR3 totals 12 residues.